This T cell receptor beta chain emerged from a study of T cell changes during pregnancy in multiple sclerosis. Using immunoSEQ multiplex PCR, the repertoire was profiled, and TCRdb retains in-frame clones only, with some absent. The table records over 45,000 clones, over 90% of them present only once. This clone has just one count. Germline trimming cut 1 base from V and 6 bases from J; bases unmatched to any gene: 12. Germline V gives CDR1 SGHVS, CDR2 FNYEAQ. CDR3 size: 19 residues. The source is a female donor with multiple sclerosis, enrolled in a pregnancy study. The sequencing here drew on CD8+ T cells from peripheral blood mononuclear cells, taken in the third trimester of pregnancy. V usage is TRBV7-6 and J usage is TRBJ2-3, with 14 bases fitting TRBD2. The CDR3: CASSLVGPGLAGVSDTQYF. In nucleotides, the CDR3 is TGTGCCAGCAGCTTAGTAGGCCCGGGACTAGCGGGAGTGTCGGATACGCAGTATTTT.